These T cell receptor beta chains were read from a single sample in a study of cytomegalovirus exposure and HLA in healthy donors. Profiled with immunoSEQ multiplex PCR; TCRdb holds only in-frame clones, not every one. The data show over 65,000 clones, roughly four fifths seen once. What was sequenced was PBMCs. Receptors originate from a woman aged 25-40 years in good health and CMV-seropositive. CDR3s include the opening cysteine and the closing phenylalanine or tryptophan. A D gene is named only where the DNA matches it firmly. Rows give clone size only sometimes, using once, few, many, or a class for an expanded clone.

V: TRBV7-2; size: -; J: TRBJ2-7; D: TRBD2; DNA: TGTGCCAGCAGCACGGGACTAGCGGCTTCCTACGAGCAGTACTTC; CDR3: CASSTGLAASYEQYF
V: TRBV4-3; size: few; J: TRBJ1-4; D: TRBD1; DNA: TGCGCCAGCAGCCAAGGTGGTCTGGGACAGCGGAATGAAAAACTGTTTTTT; CDR3: CASSQGGLGQRNEKLFF
V: TRBV18; size: -; J: TRBJ2-1; D: TRBD2; DNA: TGTGCCAGCTCACCGGTCCTAGCGGGAGGGAGTGAGCAGTTCTTC; CDR3: CASSPVLAGGSEQFF
V: TRBV27; size: -; J: TRBJ1-2; D: -; DNA: TGTGCCAGCAGTTTGAGGGGGGGCCGTGGCTACACCTTC; CDR3: CASSLRGGRGYTF
V: TRBV7-3; size: -; J: TRBJ2-1; D: -; DNA: TGTGCCAGCAGCCCGTGGGGGGGCCCATACAATGAGCAGTTCTTC; CDR3: CASSPWGGPYNEQFF
V: TRBV7-9; size: -; J: TRBJ1-2; D: -; DNA: TGTGCCAGCAGCCCGCAGGTGAACTATGGCTACACCTTC; CDR3: CASSPQVNYGYTF
V: TRBV6-1; size: once; J: TRBJ1-5; D: -; DNA: TGTGCCAGCAGTGAAGGGATGATGGCGGGGGAGCGCAATCAGCCCCAGCATTTT; CDR3: CASSEGMMAGERNQPQHF
V: TRBV6-5; size: -; J: TRBJ2-1; D: -; DNA: TGTGCCAGCACCTTGGGGGGGCCACGGGATGAGCAGTTCTTC; CDR3: CASTLGGPRDEQFF
V: TRBV7-2; size: -; J: TRBJ1-2; D: -; DNA: TGTGCCAGCAGCCCCCATGGAGGCACTTATGGCTACACCTTC; CDR3: CASSPHGGTYGYTF
V: TRBV28; size: -; J: TRBJ1-2; D: -; DNA: TGTGCCAGCAGTTTTCCCGTCAACTATGGCTACACCTTC; CDR3: CASSFPVNYGYTF
V: TRBV6-1; size: few; J: TRBJ1-2; D: -; DNA: TGTGCCAGCAGTGAAGATCCCGGACAAACATATGGCTACACCTTC; CDR3: CASSEDPGQTYGYTF
V: TRBV7-2; size: -; J: TRBJ2-7; D: TRBD1; DNA: TGTGCCAGCAGCGAAACCGGGACAGAATACGAGCAGTACTTC; CDR3: CASSETGTEYEQYF
V: TRBV19; size: few; J: TRBJ2-7; D: TRBD1; DNA: TGTGCCAGTAGCTATTCAGGGGGACGGTCCTACGAGCAGTACTTC; CDR3: CASSYSGGRSYEQYF
V: TRBV5-6; size: -; J: TRBJ1-2; D: TRBD1; DNA: TGTGCCAGCAGCTCCATGGACAGGACCTATGGCTACACCTTC; CDR3: CASSSMDRTYGYTF
V: TRBV27; size: -; J: TRBJ2-1; D: -; DNA: TGTGCCAGCAGTGAGGCAGGGCCTCTCTCCTACAATGAGCAGTTCTTC; CDR3: CASSEAGPLSYNEQFF
V: TRBV7-2; size: -; J: TRBJ2-7; D: TRBD2; DNA: TGTGCCAGCAGCTTAGAGGTTCGAGCGGGGCCCGGGAACGAGCAGTACTTC; CDR3: CASSLEVRAGPGNEQYF
V: TRBV27; size: -; J: TRBJ2-1; D: -; DNA: TGTGCCAGCAGCCGTGACTCCTTTGACAATGAGCAGTTCTTC; CDR3: CASSRDSFDNEQFF
V: TRBV5-5; size: once; J: TRBJ2-7; D: TRBD2; DNA: TGTGCCAGCAGCTTGGACACACGACTAGCGCGTACCTCCCCCTCCTACGAGCAGTACTTC; CDR3: CASSLDTRLARTSPSYEQYF
V: TRBV2; size: few; J: TRBJ1-5; D: -; DNA: TGTGCCAGCAGTGTTTATCGGACAAGGAATAGCAATCAGCCCCAGCATTTT; CDR3: CASSVYRTRNSNQPQHF
V: TRBV29-1; size: -; J: TRBJ1-2; D: -; DNA: TGCAGCGTTGATATAGAAACTAACTATGGCTACACCTTC; CDR3: CSVDIETNYGYTF
V: TRBV6-1; size: -; J: TRBJ1-6; D: TRBD1; DNA: TGTGCCAGCAGTATCGATCGACAGGGGAGACTCCACTTT; CDR3: CASSIDRQGRLHF
V: TRBV10-3; size: few; J: TRBJ1-5; D: -; DNA: TGTGCCATCAGTGAGTCGAATGGAGAGAATCAGCCCCAGCATTTT; CDR3: CAISESNGENQPQHF
V: TRBV30; size: once; J: TRBJ2-4; D: TRBD2; DNA: TGTGCCTGGAGTGTCATGGGAGGGTTGGACAAAAACATTCAGTACTTC; CDR3: CAWSVMGGLDKNIQYF
V: TRBV28; size: medium-sized; J: TRBJ1-5; D: TRBD1; DNA: TGTGCCAGCAGTTGGACAGGGGGTACCAAGCATCAGCCCCAGCATTTT; CDR3: CASSWTGGTKHQPQHF
V: TRBV2; size: -; J: TRBJ2-7; D: -; DNA: TGTGCCAGCAGTGATGGGAGCTCCTACGAGCAGTACTTC; CDR3: CASSDGSSYEQYF
V: TRBV6-5; size: few; J: TRBJ1-1; D: -; DNA: TGTGCCAGCAGCCAATACTTGACAGGTGAAGCTTTCTTT; CDR3: CASSQYLTGEAFF
V: TRBV2; size: -; J: TRBJ2-5; D: TRBD2; DNA: TGTGCCAGCAGTCGGAAACTAGCGGGAGGGCCAGGGACCCAGTACTTC; CDR3: CASSRKLAGGPGTQYF
V: TRBV6-4; size: -; J: TRBJ2-1; D: TRBD2; DNA: TGTGCCAGCAGTGACTCGTCCGGGAGGGATGAGCAGTTCTTC; CDR3: CASSDSSGRDEQFF
V: TRBV6-6; size: -; J: TRBJ1-2; D: TRBD1; DNA: TGTGCCAGCAGTTACAGGGACAGGGGTTTGGATGGCTACACCTTC; CDR3: CASSYRDRGLDGYTF